The clone carrying this TCR beta chain was detected only a few times. TCRdb reprocessed the 5' RACE reads with MiXCR, giving one entry per CDR3 protein. The data contain approximately 590,000 distinct CDR3 sequences, roughly 9.5% of them singletons. The sample belongs to a study of identical twins. The CDR3 spans 13 residues. Trimming took off 5 bases at V and 1 base at J, with 8 bases between the two ends. The germline V gene encodes CDR1 SQVTM and CDR2 ANQGSEA. These data also featured in a second study, about yellow fever vaccine responses in identical twins.

What was sequenced was PBMCs. The chain recombines TRBV29-1 with TRBJ1-4; D is ambiguous. This TCR came from a young woman in good health. Here the CDR3 reads CSVRNGTNEKLFF. The DNA for the CDR3 is TGCAGCGTTCGGAATGGAACTAATGAAAAACTGTTTTTT.